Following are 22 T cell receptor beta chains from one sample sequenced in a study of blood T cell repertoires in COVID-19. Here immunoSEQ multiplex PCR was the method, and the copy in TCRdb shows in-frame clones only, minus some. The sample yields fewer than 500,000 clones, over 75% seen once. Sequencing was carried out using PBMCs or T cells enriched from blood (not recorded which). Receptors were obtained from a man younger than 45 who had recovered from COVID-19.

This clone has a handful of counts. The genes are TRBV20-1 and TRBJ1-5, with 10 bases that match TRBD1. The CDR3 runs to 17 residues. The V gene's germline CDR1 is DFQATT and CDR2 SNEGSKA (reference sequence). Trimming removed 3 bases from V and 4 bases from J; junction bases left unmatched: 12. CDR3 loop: CSASPVLGTGVNQPQHF. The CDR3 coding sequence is TGCAGTGCTAGTCCAGTGCTTGGGACAGGGGTTAATCAGCCCCAGCATTTT.

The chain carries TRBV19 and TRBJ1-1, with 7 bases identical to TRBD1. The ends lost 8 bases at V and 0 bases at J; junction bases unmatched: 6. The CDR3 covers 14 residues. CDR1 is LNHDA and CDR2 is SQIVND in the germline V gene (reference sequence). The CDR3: CASEPRGLNTEAFF. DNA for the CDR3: TGTGCCAGTGAACCTAGGGGGCTGAACACTGAAGCTTTCTTT.

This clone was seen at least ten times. CDR3: CAWSVSNAEAFF. The DNA for the CDR3 is TGTGCCTGGAGTGTATCTAACGCTGAAGCTTTCTTT. V is TRBV30 and J is TRBJ1-1; D unresolved. The V end lost 0 bases, the J end lost 6 bases, and 8 bases lay between the germline ends. The germline gives CDR1 GTSNPN, CDR2 SVGIG (reference sequence). This CDR3 is built from 12 residues.

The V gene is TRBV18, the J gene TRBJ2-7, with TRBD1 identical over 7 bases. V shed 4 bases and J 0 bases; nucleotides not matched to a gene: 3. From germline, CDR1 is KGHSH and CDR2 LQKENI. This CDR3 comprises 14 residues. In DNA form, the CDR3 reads TGTGCCAGCTCACTGGACAGGCCCTCCTACGAGCAGTACTTC. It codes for CASSLDRPSYEQYF.

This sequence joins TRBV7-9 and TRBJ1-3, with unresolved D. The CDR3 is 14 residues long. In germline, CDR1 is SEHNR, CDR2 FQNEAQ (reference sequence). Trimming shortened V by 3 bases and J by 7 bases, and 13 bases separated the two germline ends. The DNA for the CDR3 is TGTGCCAGCAGCTTCAAGGCGGGCTACAACACCATATATTTT. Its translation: CASSFKAGYNTIYF.

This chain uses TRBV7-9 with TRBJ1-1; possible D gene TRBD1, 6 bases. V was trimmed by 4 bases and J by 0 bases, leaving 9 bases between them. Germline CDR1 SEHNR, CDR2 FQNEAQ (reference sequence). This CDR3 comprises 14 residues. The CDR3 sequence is CASSSDRLNTEAFF. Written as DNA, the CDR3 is TGTGCCAGCAGCTCTGACAGGCTGAACACTGAAGCTTTCTTT.

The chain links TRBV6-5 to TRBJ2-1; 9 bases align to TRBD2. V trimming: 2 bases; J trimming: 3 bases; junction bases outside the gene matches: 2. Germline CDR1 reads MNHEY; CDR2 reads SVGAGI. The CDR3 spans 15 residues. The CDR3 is CASSYVSGSYNEQFF. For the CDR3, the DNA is TGTGCCAGCAGTTACGTTAGCGGGAGCTACAATGAGCAGTTCTTC.

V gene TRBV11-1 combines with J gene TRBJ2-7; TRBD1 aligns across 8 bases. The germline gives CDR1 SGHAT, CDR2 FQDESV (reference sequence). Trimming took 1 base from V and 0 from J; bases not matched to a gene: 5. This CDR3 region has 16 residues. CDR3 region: CASSLDRGSVSYEQYF. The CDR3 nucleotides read TGTGCCAGCAGCTTAGACAGGGGGTCGGTCTCCTACGAGCAGTACTTC.

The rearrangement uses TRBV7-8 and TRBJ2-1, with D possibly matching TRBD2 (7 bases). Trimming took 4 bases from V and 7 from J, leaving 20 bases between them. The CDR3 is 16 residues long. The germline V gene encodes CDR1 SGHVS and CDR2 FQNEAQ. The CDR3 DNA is TGTGCCAGCAGCTCACCTGAACGGGGGGCTAGAAATGAGCAGTTCTTC. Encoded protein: CASSSPERGARNEQFF.

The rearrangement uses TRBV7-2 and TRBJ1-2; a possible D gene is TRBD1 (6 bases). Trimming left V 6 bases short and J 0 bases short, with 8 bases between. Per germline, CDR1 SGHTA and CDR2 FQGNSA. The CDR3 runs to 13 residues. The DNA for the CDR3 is TGTGCCAGCAGGGACAGTCCTAACTATGGCTACACCTTC. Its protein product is CASRDSPNYGYTF.

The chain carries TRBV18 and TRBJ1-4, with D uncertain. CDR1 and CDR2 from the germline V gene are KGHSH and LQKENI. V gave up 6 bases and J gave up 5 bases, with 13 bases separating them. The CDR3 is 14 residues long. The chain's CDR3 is CASSSQARNEKLFF. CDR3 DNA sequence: TGTGCCAGCTCCTCCCAGGCAAGGAATGAAAAACTGTTTTTT.

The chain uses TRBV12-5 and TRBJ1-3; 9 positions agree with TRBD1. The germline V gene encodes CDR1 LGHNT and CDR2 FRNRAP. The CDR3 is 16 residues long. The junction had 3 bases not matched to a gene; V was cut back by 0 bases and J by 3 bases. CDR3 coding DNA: TGTGCTAGTGGTTTGGTACAGGGGGCGGTTGGAAACACCATATATTTT. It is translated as CASGLVQGAVGNTIYF.

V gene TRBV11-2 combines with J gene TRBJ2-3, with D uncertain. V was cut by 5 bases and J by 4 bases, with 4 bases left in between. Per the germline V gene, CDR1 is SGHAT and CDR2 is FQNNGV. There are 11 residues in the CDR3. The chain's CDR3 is CASSAADTQYF. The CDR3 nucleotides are TGTGCCAGCAGCGCGGCAGATACGCAGTATTTT.

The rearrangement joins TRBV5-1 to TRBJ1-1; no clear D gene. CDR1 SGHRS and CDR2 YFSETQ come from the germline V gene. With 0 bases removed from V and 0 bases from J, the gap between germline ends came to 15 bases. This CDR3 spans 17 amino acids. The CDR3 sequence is CASSLVVLRDLNTEAFF. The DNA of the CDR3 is TGCGCCAGCAGCTTGGTAGTTTTGCGGGATTTGAACACTGAAGCTTTCTTT.

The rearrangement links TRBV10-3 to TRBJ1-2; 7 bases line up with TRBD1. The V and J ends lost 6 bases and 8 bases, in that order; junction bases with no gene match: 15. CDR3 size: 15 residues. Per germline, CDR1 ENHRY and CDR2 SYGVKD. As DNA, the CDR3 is TGTGCCATCAGGACCACAGGGGACTCCGAGAGGGGCTACACCTTC. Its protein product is CAIRTTGDSERGYTF.

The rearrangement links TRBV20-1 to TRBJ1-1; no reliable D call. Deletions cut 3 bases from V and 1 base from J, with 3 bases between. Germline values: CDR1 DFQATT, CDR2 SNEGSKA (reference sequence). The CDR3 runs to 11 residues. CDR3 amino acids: CSARANTEAFF. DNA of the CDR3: TGCAGTGCTAGGGCGAACACTGAAGCTTTCTTT.

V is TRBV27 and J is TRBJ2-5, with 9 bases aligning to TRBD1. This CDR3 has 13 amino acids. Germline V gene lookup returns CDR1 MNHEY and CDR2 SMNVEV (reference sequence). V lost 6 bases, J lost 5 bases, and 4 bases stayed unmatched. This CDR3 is CASRQGADETQYF. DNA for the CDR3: TGTGCCAGCAGACAGGGGGCTGACGAGACCCAGTACTTC.

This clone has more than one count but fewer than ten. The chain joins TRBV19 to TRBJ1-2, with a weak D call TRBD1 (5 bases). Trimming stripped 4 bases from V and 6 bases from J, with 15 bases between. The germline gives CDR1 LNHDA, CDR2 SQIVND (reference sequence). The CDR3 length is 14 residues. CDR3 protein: CASSTQGNRHGYTF. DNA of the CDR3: TGTGCCAGTAGTACTCAGGGAAATAGGCATGGCTACACCTTC.

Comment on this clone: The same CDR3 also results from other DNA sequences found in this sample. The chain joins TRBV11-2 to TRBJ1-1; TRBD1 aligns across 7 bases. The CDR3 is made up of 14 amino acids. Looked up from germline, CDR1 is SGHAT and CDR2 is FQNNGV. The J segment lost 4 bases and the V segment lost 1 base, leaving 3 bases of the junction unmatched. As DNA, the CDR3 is TGTGCCAGCAGCTTAGGACAGGGTAGCACTGAAGCTTTCTTT. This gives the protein CASSLGQGSTEAFF.

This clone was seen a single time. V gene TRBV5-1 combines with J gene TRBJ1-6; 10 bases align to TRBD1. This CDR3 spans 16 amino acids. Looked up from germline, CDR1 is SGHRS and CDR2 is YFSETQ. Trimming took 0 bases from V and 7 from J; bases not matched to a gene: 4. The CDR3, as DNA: TGCGCCAGCAGCTTGGTTCCGGGACAGGGGAATTCACCCCTCCACTTT. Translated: CASSLVPGQGNSPLHF.

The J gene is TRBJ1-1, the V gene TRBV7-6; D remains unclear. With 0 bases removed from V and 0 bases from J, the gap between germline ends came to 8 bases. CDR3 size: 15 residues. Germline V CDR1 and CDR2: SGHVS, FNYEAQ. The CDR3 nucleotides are TGTGCCAGCAGCTTAGCGGCCACCATGAACACTGAAGCTTTCTTT. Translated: CASSLAATMNTEAFF.

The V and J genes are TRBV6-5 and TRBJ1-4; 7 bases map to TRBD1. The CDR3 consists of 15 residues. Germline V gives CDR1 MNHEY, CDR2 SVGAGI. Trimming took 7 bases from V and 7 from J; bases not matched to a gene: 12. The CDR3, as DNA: TGTGCCAGCACCATAAGACCGAGGACAGGTGAAAAACTGTTTTTT. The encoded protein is CASTIRPRTGEKLFF.